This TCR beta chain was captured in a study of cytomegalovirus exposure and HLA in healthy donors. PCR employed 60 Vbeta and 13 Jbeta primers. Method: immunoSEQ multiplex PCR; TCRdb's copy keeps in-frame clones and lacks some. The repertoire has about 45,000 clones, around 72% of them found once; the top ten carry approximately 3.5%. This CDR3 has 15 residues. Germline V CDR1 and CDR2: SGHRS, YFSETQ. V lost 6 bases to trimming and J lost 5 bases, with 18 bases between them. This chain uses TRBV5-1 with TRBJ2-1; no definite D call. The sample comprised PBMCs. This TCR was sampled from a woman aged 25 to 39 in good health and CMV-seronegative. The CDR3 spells CASKPHEAGDNEQFF. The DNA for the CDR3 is TGCGCCAGCAAACCCCACGAGGCCGGAGACAATGAGCAGTTCTTC. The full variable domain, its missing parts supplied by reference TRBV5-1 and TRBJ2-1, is KAGVTQTPRYLIKTRGQQVTLSCSPISGHRSVSWYQQTPGQGLQFLFEYFSETQRNKGNFPGRFSGRQFSNSRSEMNVSTLELGDSALYLCASKPHEAGDNEQFFGPGTRLTVL.